This TCR beta chain was sequenced in a study of blood T cells in healthy people across ages (dated by TCRdb to between 2014 and 2017). Regarding the complete study: In model experiments, template switching captured about one uniquely barcoded TCR beta cDNA molecule for every two T cells. The study measured age-related changes in TCR beta repertoire diversity using deep sequencing normalized with unique cDNA molecular identifiers. Donors were grouped into four age groups: young (average 16 years), middle-aged (roughly 40), aged (over 55) and long-lived (less than 85). To avoid experimental bias, donors of different ages were distributed randomly across sequencing lanes. Two additional independent replicas of 1 million unique cDNA reads from the same blood draw were analyzed for two donors (one aged 18 to 29 and one aged 80 or older).

Donors were roughly 40 systemically healthy Caucasian individuals from Russia aged roughly 6 to 90 years. About 9.6 milliliters of peripheral blood were collected from each donor into EDTA-treated Vacutainer tubes. Ficoll-Paque density-gradient centrifugation was used to isolate PBMCs, with at least 6.5 million per sample. Total RNA was extracted from PBMCs with Trizol reagent, with at least 6 micrograms obtained per sample. For every donor, flow cytometry on a PBMC aliquot measured the percentage of naive CD45RAhigh/CD27high T cells. General findings and caveats noted by the study authors: The long-lived group showed more naive CD4+ T cells, fewer expanded clones and increased TCR diversity than the aged group, suggesting age selection. Estimates of total diversity from one million sequenced T cells were regarded as lower bounds and underestimates. Since profiling was done on bulk unsorted PBMCs, naive and antigen-experienced compartments could not be conclusively compared. Observed TCR beta diversity correlated strongly with the percentage of naive T cells measured by flow cytometry. Donor CMV infection status was unknown, potentially confounding age-related changes in expanded clonotypes. As age increased, observed TCR beta diversity per million T cells dropped in a roughly linear way, and a significant reduction was already evident by age around 41.

Library method: 5' RACE. TCRdb lists the instrument as Illumina HiSeq 2500. A second 7 to 11 cycle PCR used a sample-barcoded 5' primer and a J-beta primer mix. A template-switch 5' adaptor carrying 12 random nucleotides introduced a unique molecular identifier onto each TCR beta cDNA molecule. Each sample yielded at least 2.5 million CDR3-containing paired-end reads. The Mint cDNA synthesis kit, primed by a TRBC-specific oligonucleotide, was used to synthesize first-strand cDNA from all RNA. Following uracil-DNA glycosylase treatment, a first 18-cycle PCR with universal primers M1SS and BC2_uni_R was performed on all cDNA. The source study handled its data this way. Normalization of each sample was performed by random selection of 1 million high-quality reads, each carrying a distinct molecular identifier. Reads sharing molecular identifiers were discarded rather than binned into consensus sequences. MiTCR, run with a Q25 quality threshold and the strictest error-elimination algorithm, handled CDR3 identification, clonotype clustering and error correction. A nonparametric unseen species model using Euler transformation provided a lower-bound estimate of total TCR beta diversity. The raw public data were reprocessed by TCRdb itself: fastp quality trimming at Q25, MiXCR clonotype calling, in-frame beta chains only. Every entry covers one CDR3 protein and lists the most common genes and DNA from its rows. The authors' filters were not applied to this entry. The sample profile shows 580,000 or so distinct CDR3 sequences; around 48% of them were found once. The ten largest clones take up around 25% of the sample.

This clonotype was observed a handful of times. The clone's antigen remains unknown. No base quality information exists; no much larger clone differs at one position. The CDR3 numbers 13 residues from cysteine through phenylalanine. Only the CDR3 DNA is retained, 39 bases long and in frame from the first base. CDR1 SGHRS and CDR2 YFSETQ were looked up in the germline V gene. V gives up 7 bases and J gives up 5 bases, and the segment between their germline ends measures 14 bases. This clonotype was obtained from a man older than 75 in good health. The sequence is built from TRBV5-1 and TRBJ2-3, and TRBD2 may be the D gene, going by 5 matching bases. The sample taken for sequencing was blood. The DNA is as follows: TGCGCCAGCTACGACGACGCGGGAGATACGCAGTATTTT. The translation is CASYDDAGDTQYF. Supplemented by the reference TRBV5-1 and TRBJ2-3 proteins around the CDR3, the complete variable domain is KAGVTQTPRYLIKTRGQQVTLSCSPISGHRSVSWYQQTPGQGLQFLFEYFSETQRNKGNFPGRFSGRQFSNSRSEMNVSTLELGDSALYLCASYDDAGDTQYFGPGTRLTVL.